The 3 T cell receptor beta chains listed next were all sequenced from one sample in a study of blood T cell repertoires in COVID-19 (dated by TCRdb to the early 2020s). Libraries were made using the immunoSEQ multiplex PCR assay. TCRdb's version of the immuneACCESS table is confined to in-frame rearrangements and falls short of the full clone set. An unresolved V gene accounts for under half of the shortfall where checked; the remainder is of unknown origin. Across this sample there are approximately 440,000 clones, with approximately 89% seen only once. The top ten constitute 10% to 15% of the sample. The sample comprised peripheral blood. The origin of the receptors is a woman between 50 and 59 years old with COVID-19, enrolled during active disease.

The chain uses TRBV19 and TRBJ1-2, with a possible D match to TRBD1 (6 bases). The CDR3 has 14 residues. Trimming took off 5 bases at V and 0 bases at J, with 10 bases between the two ends. Per germline, CDR1 LNHDA and CDR2 SQIVND (reference sequence). CDR3 in amino acids: CASSSRQANYGYTF. The DNA of the CDR3 is TGTGCCAGTAGTTCTAGACAGGCTAACTATGGCTACACCTTC. The full variable domain, in which reference TRBV19 and TRBJ1-2 provide the parts outside the CDR3, is DGGITQSPKYLFRKEGQNVTLSCEQNLNHDAMYWYRQDPGQGLRLIYYSQIVNDFQKGDIAEGYSVSREKKESFPLTVTSAQKNPTAFYLCASSSRQANYGYTFGSGTRLTVV.

J is TRBJ1-6 and V is TRBV24-1; D ambiguous. The CDR3 length is 14 residues. The germline V gene has CDR1 KGHDR and CDR2 SFDVKD. The V end lost 5 bases, the J end lost 3 bases, and 7 bases lay between the germline ends. In DNA, the CDR3 is TGTGCCACCAGTGCGGGAGTCTATAATTCACCCCTCCACTTT. It specifies CATSAGVYNSPLHF.

The rearrangement joins TRBV19 to TRBJ2-1, with TRBD2 matching over 8 bases. V lost 2 bases, J lost 7 bases, and 7 bases stayed unmatched. CDR1 and CDR2 (germline): LNHDA, SQIVND (reference sequence). The CDR3 spans 15 residues. CDR3 sequence (DNA): TGTGCCAGTAGTATATCTGGCGGGGGGTGGAATGAGCAGTTCTTC. It encodes CASSISGGGWNEQFF.